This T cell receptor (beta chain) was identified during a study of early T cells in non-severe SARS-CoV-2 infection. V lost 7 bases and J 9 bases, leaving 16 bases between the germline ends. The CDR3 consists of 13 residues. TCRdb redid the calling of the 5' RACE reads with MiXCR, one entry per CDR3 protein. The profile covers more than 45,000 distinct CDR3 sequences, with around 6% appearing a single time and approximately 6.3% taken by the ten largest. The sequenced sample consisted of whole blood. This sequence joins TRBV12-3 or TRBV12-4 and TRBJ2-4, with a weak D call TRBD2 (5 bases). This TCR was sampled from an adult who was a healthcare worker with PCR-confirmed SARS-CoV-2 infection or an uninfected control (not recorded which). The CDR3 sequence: CASTPWEMGIQYF. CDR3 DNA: TGTGCCAGCACCCCCTGGGAGATGGGCATTCAGTACTTC.